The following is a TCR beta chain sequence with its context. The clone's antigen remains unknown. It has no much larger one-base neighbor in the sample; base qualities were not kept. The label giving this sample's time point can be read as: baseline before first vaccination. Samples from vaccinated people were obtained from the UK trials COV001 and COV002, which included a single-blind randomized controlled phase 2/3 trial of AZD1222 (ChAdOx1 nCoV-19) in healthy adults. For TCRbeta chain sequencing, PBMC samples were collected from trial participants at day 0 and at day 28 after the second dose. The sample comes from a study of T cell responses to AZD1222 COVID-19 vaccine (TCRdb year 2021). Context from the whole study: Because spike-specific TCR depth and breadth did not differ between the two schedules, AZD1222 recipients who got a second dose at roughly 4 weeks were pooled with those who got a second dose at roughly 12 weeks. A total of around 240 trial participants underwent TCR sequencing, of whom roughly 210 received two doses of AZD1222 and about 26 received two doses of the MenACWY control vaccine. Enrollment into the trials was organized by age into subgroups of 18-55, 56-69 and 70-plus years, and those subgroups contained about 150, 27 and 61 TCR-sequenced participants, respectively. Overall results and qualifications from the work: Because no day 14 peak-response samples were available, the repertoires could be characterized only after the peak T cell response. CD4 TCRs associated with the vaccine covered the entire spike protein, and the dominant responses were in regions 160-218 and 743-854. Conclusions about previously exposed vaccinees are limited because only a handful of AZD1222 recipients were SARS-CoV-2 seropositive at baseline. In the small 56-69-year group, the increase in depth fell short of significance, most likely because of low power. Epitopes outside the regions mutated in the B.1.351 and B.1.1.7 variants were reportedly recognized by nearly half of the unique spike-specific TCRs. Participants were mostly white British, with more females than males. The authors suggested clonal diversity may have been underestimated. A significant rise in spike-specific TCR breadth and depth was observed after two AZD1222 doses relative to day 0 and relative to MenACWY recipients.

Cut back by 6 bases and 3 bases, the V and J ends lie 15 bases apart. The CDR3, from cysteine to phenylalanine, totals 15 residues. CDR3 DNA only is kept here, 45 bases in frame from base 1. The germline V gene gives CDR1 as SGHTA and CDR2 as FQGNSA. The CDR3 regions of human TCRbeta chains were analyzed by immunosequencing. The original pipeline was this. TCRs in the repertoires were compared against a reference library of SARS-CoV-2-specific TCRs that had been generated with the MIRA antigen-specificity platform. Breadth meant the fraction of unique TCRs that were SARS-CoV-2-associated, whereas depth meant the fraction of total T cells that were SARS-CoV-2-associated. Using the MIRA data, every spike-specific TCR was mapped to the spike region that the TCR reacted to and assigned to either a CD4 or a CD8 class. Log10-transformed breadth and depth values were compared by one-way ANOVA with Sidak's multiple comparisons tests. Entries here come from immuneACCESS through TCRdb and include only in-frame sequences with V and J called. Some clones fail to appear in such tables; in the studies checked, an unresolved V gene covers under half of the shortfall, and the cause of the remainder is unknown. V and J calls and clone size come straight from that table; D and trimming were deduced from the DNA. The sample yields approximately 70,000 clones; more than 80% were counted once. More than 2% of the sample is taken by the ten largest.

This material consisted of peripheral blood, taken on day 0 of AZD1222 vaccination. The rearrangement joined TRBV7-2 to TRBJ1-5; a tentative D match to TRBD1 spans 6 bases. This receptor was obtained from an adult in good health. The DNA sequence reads TGTGCCAGCAGTCCTGAGACAGGAAACAATCAGCCCCAGCATTTT. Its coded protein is CASSPETGNNQPQHF.